A selection of T cell receptor beta chains follows, all from one sample in a study of breast tumors, draining lymph nodes, adjacent tissues. Via MiXCR, TCRdb re-called the multiplex PCR reads, giving one row per CDR3 protein. The data contain around 70,000 distinct CDR3 sequences, around two fifths of them singletons. The sample comprised breast tumor tissue. All receptors derive from a female donor with breast cancer. Some clones in this sample may be carry-over from other donors' samples. Both conserved end residues are part of each CDR3. The D gene is left open where the match is weak. Part of the rows lack a size; the others show once, few, many or a class for expanded clones.

size	V	D	CDR3
few	TRBV9	NA	CASSVAKLHPYSTTGELFF
NA	TRBV18	NA	CASSLLRGEQPQHF
NA	TRBV10-3	NA	CACRETTAAGNTIYF
NA	TRBV25-1	TRBD2	CAKVPGLNNEQFF
NA	TRBV7-9	NA	CAISVGGVSTGELFF
many	TRBV5-5	NA	CASSPYGEGTDTQYF
NA	TRBV5-1	NA	CASSTVKGRVGELFF
many	TRBV12-3/TRBV12-4	TRBD2	CASSLTSGFVSDQYF
many	TRBV6-1	NA	CASRNTDTQYF
NA	TRBV2	TRBD2	CASSDLRGGETQYF
NA	TRBV20-1	NA	CSAVPGTGSNSEQSF
once	TRBV29-1	NA	CSVEGGYGYTF
many	TRBV27	TRBD1	CASSGQGQSYEQYF
many	TRBV7-9	TRBD2	CASSPGVGGGAYNEQFF
few	TRBV5-1	TRBD1	CASSVGGTENQPQHF
few	TRBV10-3	NA	CAISERGTYEQYF
many	TRBV3-1	TRBD1	CASRPDRVGGSPLHF
many	TRBV20-1	TRBD1	CSARDRGQGVHEQYF
NA	TRBV6-6	NA	CASSYYSEGSPGPNSPLHF
many	TRBV6-2/TRBV6-3	TRBD2	CASREAGTNNEQFF
many	TRBV7-9	TRBD1	CASSLTDRVNSPLHF
NA	TRBV5-4	NA	CASSYLWGDTGGLFF
NA	TRBV19	NA	CASSIGQPQHF
NA	TRBV20-1	NA	CSARPPLGLDEQLF
NA	TRBV19	NA	CASSKQGF
NA	TRBV2	NA	CASTALQGGGYTGELFF
many	TRBV7-2	NA	CASRQSTDTQYF
many	TRBV11-3	NA	CASREDSGNTIYF
NA	TRBV5-1	NA	CASSLGHGYTF
many	TRBV11-3	NA	CASSLVRGNYTF
NA	TRBV5-6	TRBD1	CASSLGTGVGYEQYF
NA	TRBV25-1	NA	CASSEVTVANEKLFF
NA	TRBV12-3/TRBV12-4	TRBD1	CASSATGEAGYTF
many	TRBV5-1	TRBD1	CASRLGQGAGADTQYF
NA	TRBV29-1	TRBD1	CSSRTGGSYGYTF
many	TRBV9	NA	CASSVEIALDTQYF
NA	TRBV19	NA	CASSRVGGSTLFYGYTF
many	TRBV7-2	NA	CASSLGGRGEETQYF
NA	TRBV7-3	TRBD1	CASSFRQGTEAFF
many	TRBV20-1	TRBD2	CSAREMTSGGNLYEQYF
NA	TRBV7-9	NA	CASSSLDGTQYF
many	TRBV12-3/TRBV12-4	NA	CASSRGTYEQYF